Sequencing of this T cell receptor (beta chain) was carried out in a study of control samples from healthy donors and cancer patients. Germline V gene lookup returns CDR1 MNHEY and CDR2 SMNVEV (reference sequence). The CDR3 extends over 14 amino acids. The V end lost 6 bases, the J end lost 5 bases, and 17 bases lay between the germline ends. Produced via immunoSEQ multiplex PCR; TCRdb's table is partial and in-frame only. The repertoire holds about 110,000 clones, with approximately 90% as singletons. The rearrangement links TRBV27 to TRBJ2-7, with D possibly being TRBD1 (5 bases). This TCR came from a human donor in good health. The donor label of this sample is uncertain. Sequencing was performed on blood. CDR3 protein: CASSPWPGRNEQYF. The CDR3 nucleotides are TGTGCCAGCAGCCCCTGGCCAGGGCGAAACGAGCAGTACTTC.